These 16 T cell receptor beta chains were sequenced from one sample in a study of breast tumors, draining lymph nodes, adjacent tissues. MiXCR, run by TCRdb on the multiplex PCR reads, gives a single entry per CDR3 protein. Of 100,000 or so distinct CDR3 sequences in the sample, 20% to 25% are singletons; the top ten hold 1% to 1.5%. Samples came from axillary lymph nodes draining the breast cancer. Source material: axillary lymph node tissue. These receptors came from a female donor with breast cancer. Some clones in this sample may be carry-over from other donors' samples.

This clonotype was seen at least ten times. The chain is built from TRBV19 and TRBJ2-3; D is undetermined. The germline CDR1 and CDR2 sequences are LNHDA and SQIVND (reference sequence). Trimming shortened V by 4 bases and J by 2 bases, and 1 base separated the two germline ends. This CDR3 is 11 amino acids long. The CDR3 sequence is CASSNTDTQYF. CDR3 DNA: TGTGCCAGTAGTAACACAGATACGCAGTATTTT.

The CDR3 sequence: CASRGVGPVMHIQYF. CDR3 nucleotides: TGTGCCAGCAGGGGGGTCGGACCAGTCATGCACATTCAGTACTTC. The chain carries TRBV2 and TRBJ2-4, with D perhaps TRBD1 or TRBD2 (5 bases each). The germline gives CDR1 SNHLY, CDR2 FYNNEI. The CDR3 has 15 residues. V gave up 6 bases and J gave up 8 bases, with 20 bases separating them. The whole variable domain, filled in from reference TRBV2 and TRBJ2-4, reads EPEVTQTPSHQVTQMGQEVILRCVPISNHLYFYWYRQILGQKVEFLVSFYNNEISEKSEIFDDQFSVERPDGSNFTLKIRSTKLEDSAMYFCASRGVGPVMHIQYFGAGTRLSVL.

A remark on this clonotype: This may be a read error: a much more frequent sequence differs by one nucleotide. The chain recombines TRBV5-1 with TRBJ2-1; D is ambiguous. Germline loops: CDR1 SGHRS, CDR2 YFSETQ. This CDR3 has 15 residues. CDR3 sequence reads: CASSDIESRDNEQSF. The CDR3 region has the DNA TGCGCCAGCAGCGATATAGAATCTCGCGACAATGAGCAGTCCTTC.

The chain is built from TRBV5-1 and TRBJ2-4, with no clear D. Germline loops: CDR1 SGHRS, CDR2 YFSETQ. V was trimmed by 0 bases and J by 2 bases, leaving 9 bases between them. The CDR3 extends over 15 amino acids. The CDR3 DNA follows: TGCGCCAGCAGCTTGGAGGTTAGCCCCAAAAACATTCAGTACTTC. It yields the protein CASSLEVSPKNIQYF. Full variable domain (rest looked up from reference TRBV5-1 and TRBJ2-4): KAGVTQTPRYLIKTRGQQVTLSCSPISGHRSVSWYQQTPGQGLQFLFEYFSETQRNKGNFPGRFSGRQFSNSRSEMNVSTLELGDSALYLCASSLEVSPKNIQYFGAGTRLSVL.

This clonotype was detected many times. The chain carries TRBV28 and TRBJ1-5; D unresolved. This CDR3 contains 13 residues. V lost 7 bases and J lost 6, with 13 bases in between. The V gene's germline CDR1 is MDHEN and CDR2 SYDVKM. This CDR3 is CASNRALSQPQHF. The DNA for the CDR3 is TGTGCCAGCAACCGGGCCCTAAGTCAGCCCCAGCATTTT.

This clonotype was recorded many times. This chain connects TRBV9 to TRBJ1-3; the D is unclear. Germline-derived CDR1 and CDR2 are SGDLS and YYNGEE. The CDR3 is made up of 15 amino acids. Trimming removed 4 bases at V and 0 bases at J, with 11 bases between. The CDR3 reads CASSLSPLSGNTIYF. CDR3 DNA: TGTGCCAGCAGCCTAAGCCCCCTCTCTGGAAACACCATATATTTT.

This sequence joins TRBV3-1 and TRBJ1-1; TRBD1 aligns across 7 bases. The CDR3 runs to 12 residues. The germline gives CDR1 LGHDT, CDR2 YNNKEL (reference sequence). Germline trimming cut 8 bases from V and 8 bases from J; bases unmatched to any gene: 8. This chain's CDR3 is CASGGDSREAFF. The DNA for the CDR3 is TGTGCCAGCGGGGGGGACAGTAGAGAAGCTTTCTTT. Drawing the rest from reference TRBV3-1 and TRBJ1-1, the complete variable domain is DTAVSQTPKYLVTQMGNDKSIKCEQNLGHDTMYWYKQDSKKFLKIMFSYNNKELIINETVPNRFSPKSPDKAHLNLHINSLELGDSAVYFCASGGDSREAFFGQGTRLTVV.

This clonotype was counted many times. The chain uses TRBV9 and TRBJ2-3, with 9 positions matching TRBD2. Germline lookup yields CDR1 SGDLS and CDR2 YYNGEE. CDR3 length: 16 residues. Trimming at V came to 3 bases and at J to 3 bases, leaving 8 bases not matched to a gene. CDR3 DNA: TGTGCCAGCAGCGCCGCTAGCGGGATAAGGACAGATACGCAGTATTTT. Encoded protein: CASSAASGIRTDTQYF.

In regard to this clonotype: A read error may explain this, as a much larger clone is one base away. The chain employs TRBV7-3 and TRBJ2-3; D unclear. Germline CDR1 and CDR2: SGHTA and FQGTGA. The ends were cut back, 5 bases at V and 0 bases at J, with 6 bases in the middle. The CDR3 loop spans 13 amino acids. This CDR3 is CASSPPSTDTQYF. The CDR3 nucleotides are TGTGCCAGCAGCCCACCTAGCACAGATACGCAGTATTTT.

The table lists this clonotype with many counts. The V gene is TRBV5-1, the J gene TRBJ2-5; D is unclear. The CDR3 extends over 11 amino acids. Germline lookup yields CDR1 SGHRS and CDR2 YFSETQ. Deletions cut 2 bases from V and 1 base from J, with 0 bases between. The CDR3 DNA follows: TGCGCCAGCAGCTTCCAAGAGACCCAGTACTTC. Encoded protein: CASSFQETQYF.

This clonotype was observed many times. The chain uses TRBV6-2 or TRBV6-3 and TRBJ2-7, with 9 bases fitting TRBD1. J lost 5 bases, V lost 4 bases, and 9 bases had no gene match. Germline assignment: CDR1 MNHEY and CDR2 SVGEGT. The CDR3 length is 15 residues. The CDR3 DNA sequence: TGTGCCAGCAGTTGGAACAGGGGGCGGAACAACGAGCAGTACTTC. Protein: CASSWNRGRNNEQYF.

Ten or more counts support this clonotype. The rearrangement uses TRBV19 and TRBJ2-7, with 7 nucleotides matching TRBD2. V was pared by 4 bases and J by 0 bases, with 6 bases of the junction left unmatched. This CDR3 is built from 15 residues. Germline assignment: CDR1 LNHDA and CDR2 SQIVND (reference sequence). The CDR3, as DNA: TGTGCCAGTAGTACTAGCGGAAGGAGCTCCTACGAGCAGTACTTC. It is translated as CASSTSGRSSYEQYF.

This clonotype was found many times. This chain links TRBV10-3 with TRBJ1-6; 10 bases line up with TRBD1. The CDR3 is made up of 16 amino acids. V trimming: 3 bases; J trimming: 9 bases; junction bases outside the gene matches: 8. CDR1 and CDR2 from the germline V gene are ENHRY and SYGVKD. CDR3 sequence (DNA): TGTGCCATCAGTGATTCCCTGACAGGGGGCAGTTCACCCCTCCACTTT. Translating gives CAISDSLTGGSSPLHF.

This chain links TRBV20-1 with TRBJ2-3, with 11 bases fitting TRBD2. Germline loops: CDR1 DFQATT, CDR2 SNEGSKA (reference sequence). This CDR3 is built from 16 residues. J was trimmed by 4 bases and V by 0 bases; bases with no gene match: 6. Written as DNA, the CDR3 is TGCAGTGCTAGAGATCAGACTAGCGGGAATGCAGATACGCAGTATTTT. This translates into CSARDQTSGNADTQYF.

This clonotype was seen ten or more times. The chain has TRBV5-1 and TRBJ2-3; D may be TRBD2 (5 bases). V was cut by 4 bases and J by 4 bases, with 13 bases left in between. Germline V gives CDR1 SGHRS, CDR2 YFSETQ. The CDR3 is 14 amino acids. CDR3 nucleotides: TGCGCCAGCAGCCGGTTGCTAGCACCAGATACGCAGTATTTT. Translated, it gives CASSRLLAPDTQYF.

This clonotype was counted many times. The V call is TRBV10-3, the J call TRBJ2-7, with D perhaps matching TRBD2 (6 bases). Trimming removed 6 bases at V and 4 bases at J, with 13 bases between. CDR1 is ENHRY, CDR2 SYGVKD, per germline. The CDR3 covers 13 residues. The CDR3 protein is CAIRERSGYEQYF. CDR3 DNA sequence: TGTGCCATCAGGGAACGTAGCGGATACGAGCAGTACTTC.